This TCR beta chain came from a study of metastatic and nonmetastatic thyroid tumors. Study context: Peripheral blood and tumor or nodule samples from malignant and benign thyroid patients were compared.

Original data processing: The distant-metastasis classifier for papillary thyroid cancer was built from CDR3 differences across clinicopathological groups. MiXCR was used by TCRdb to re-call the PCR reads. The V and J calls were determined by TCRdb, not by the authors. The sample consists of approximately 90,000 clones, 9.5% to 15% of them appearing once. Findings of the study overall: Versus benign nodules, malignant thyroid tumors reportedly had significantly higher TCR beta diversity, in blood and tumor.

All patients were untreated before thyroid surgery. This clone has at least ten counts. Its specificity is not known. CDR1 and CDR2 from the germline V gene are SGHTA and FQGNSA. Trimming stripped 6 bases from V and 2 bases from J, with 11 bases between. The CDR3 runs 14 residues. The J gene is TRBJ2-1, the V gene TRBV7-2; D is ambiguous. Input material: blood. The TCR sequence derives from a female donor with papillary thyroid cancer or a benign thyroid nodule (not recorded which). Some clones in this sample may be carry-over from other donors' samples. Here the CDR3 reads CASSWRGTYNEQFF. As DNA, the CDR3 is TGTGCCAGCAGTTGGCGCGGAACCTACAATGAGCAGTTCTTC.